This TCR beta chain was recorded in a study of blood T cell repertoires in COVID-19. CDR1 and CDR2 (germline): SEHNR, FQNEAQ (reference sequence). Losses at the gene ends were 4 bases for V and 5 bases for J; bases not matched to a gene: 0. This CDR3 is built from 12 residues. Enrolled through a virtual design, the participants were between roughly 18 and 90 years of age and came from under 25 US areas. Produced via immunoSEQ multiplex PCR; TCRdb's table is partial and in-frame only. Found here are approximately 220,000 clones, roughly 84% of them singletons; the top ten hold approximately 7.3%. The sequence derives from a middle-aged woman who had recovered from COVID-19. Input material: PBMCs or T cells enriched from blood (not recorded which). The chain uses TRBV7-9 and TRBJ2-5; 8 positions agree with TRBD2. The CDR3 nucleotides read TGTGCCAGCAGCTCTAGCGGGGAGACCCAGTACTTC. Translated, it gives CASSSSGETQYF.